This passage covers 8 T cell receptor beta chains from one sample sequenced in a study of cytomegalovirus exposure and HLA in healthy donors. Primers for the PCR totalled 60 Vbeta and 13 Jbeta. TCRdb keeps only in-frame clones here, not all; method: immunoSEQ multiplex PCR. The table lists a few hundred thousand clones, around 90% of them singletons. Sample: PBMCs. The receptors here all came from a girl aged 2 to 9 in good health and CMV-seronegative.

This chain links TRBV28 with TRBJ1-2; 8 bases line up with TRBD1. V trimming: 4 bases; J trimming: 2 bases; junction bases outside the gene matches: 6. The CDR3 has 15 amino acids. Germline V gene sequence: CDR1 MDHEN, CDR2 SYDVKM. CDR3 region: CASSSIGQGNYGYTF. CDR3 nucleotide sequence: TGTGCCAGCAGTTCAATAGGACAGGGAAACTATGGCTACACCTTC.

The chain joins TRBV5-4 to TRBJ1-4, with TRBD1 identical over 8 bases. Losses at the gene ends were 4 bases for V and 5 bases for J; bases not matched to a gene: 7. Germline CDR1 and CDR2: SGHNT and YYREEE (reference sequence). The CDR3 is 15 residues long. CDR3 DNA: TGTGCCAGCAGCCTCCGGGACAGGTCAAATGAAAAACTGTTTTTT. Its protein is CASSLRDRSNEKLFF. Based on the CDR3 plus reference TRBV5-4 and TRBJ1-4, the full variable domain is ETGVTQSPTHLIKTRGQQVTLRCSSQSGHNTVSWYQQALGQGPQFIFQYYREEENGRGNFPPRFSGLQFPNYSSELNVNALELDDSALYLCASSLRDRSNEKLFFGSGTQLSVL.

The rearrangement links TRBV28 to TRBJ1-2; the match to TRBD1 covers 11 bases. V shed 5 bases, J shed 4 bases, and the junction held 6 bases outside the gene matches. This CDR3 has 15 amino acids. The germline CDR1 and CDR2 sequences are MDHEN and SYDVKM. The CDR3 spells CASSIRTGGSYGYTF. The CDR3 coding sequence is TGTGCCAGCAGTATACGGACAGGGGGCAGCTATGGCTACACCTTC.

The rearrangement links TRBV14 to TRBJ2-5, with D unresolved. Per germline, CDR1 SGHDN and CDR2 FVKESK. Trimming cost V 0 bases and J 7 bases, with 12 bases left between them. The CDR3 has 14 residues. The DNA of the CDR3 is TGTGCCAGCAGCCAAGAGGCCCGCCGTGGGACCCAGTACTTC. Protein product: CASSQEARRGTQYF. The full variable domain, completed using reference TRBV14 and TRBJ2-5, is EAGVTQFPSHSVIEKGQTVTLRCDPISGHDNLYWYRRVMGKEIKFLLHFVKESKQDESGMPNNRFLAERTGGTYSTLKVQPAELEDSGVYFCASSQEARRGTQYFGPGTRLLVL.

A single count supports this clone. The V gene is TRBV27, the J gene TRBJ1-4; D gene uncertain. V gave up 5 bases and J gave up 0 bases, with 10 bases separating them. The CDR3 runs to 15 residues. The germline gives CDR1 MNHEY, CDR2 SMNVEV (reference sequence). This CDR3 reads CASSPSPATNEKLFF. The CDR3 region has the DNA TGTGCCAGCAGTCCCAGTCCCGCAACTAATGAAAAACTGTTTTTT.

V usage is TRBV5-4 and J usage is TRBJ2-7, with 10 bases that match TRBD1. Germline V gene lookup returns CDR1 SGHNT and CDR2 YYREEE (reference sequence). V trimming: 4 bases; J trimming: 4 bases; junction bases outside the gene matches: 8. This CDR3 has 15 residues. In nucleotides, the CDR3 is TGTGCCAGCAGCCAAGAGACAGGGGGCTTTTACGAGCAGTACTTC. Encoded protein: CASSQETGGFYEQYF.

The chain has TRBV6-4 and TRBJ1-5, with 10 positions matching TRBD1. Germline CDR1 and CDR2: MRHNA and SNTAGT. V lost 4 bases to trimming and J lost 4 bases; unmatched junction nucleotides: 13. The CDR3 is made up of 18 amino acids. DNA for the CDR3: TGTGCCAGCAGTGGTGGGACAGGGGCCTCGAGGGAAAATCAGCCCCAGCATTTT. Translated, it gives CASSGGTGASRENQPQHF.

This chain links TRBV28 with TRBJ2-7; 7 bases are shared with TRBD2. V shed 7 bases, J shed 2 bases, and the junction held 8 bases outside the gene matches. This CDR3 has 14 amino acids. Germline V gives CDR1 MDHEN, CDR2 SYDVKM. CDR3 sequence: CASMVGGITYEQYF. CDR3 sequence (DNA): TGTGCCAGCATGGTGGGGGGGATAACCTACGAGCAGTACTTC.